Following are 25 T cell receptor beta chains from one sample sequenced in a study of blood T cell repertoires in COVID-19. The data were produced by immunoSEQ multiplex PCR, yet TCRdb's version contains in-frame clones alone and is incomplete. The sample has around 130,000 clones; 75% to 90% are singletons. The sequenced sample was peripheral blood. The receptors derive from a human donor in a cohort sampled during active COVID-19.

The CDR3 DNA is TGTGCCAGCAGTGAAGGGAGGATGGGACAGGGGGGCAATGAGCAGTTCTTC. Amino acid sequence: CASSEGRMGQGGNEQFF. This rearrangement joins TRBV2 to TRBJ2-1, with 11 nucleotides matching TRBD1. The CDR3 sequence is 17 residues long. The V and J ends lost 1 base and 6 bases, in that order; junction bases with no gene match: 8. Per the germline V gene, CDR1 is SNHLY and CDR2 is FYNNEI.

The chain recombines TRBV29-1 with TRBJ1-5, with TRBD1 as a possible D gene (5 bases). The CDR3 covers 14 residues. Germline values: CDR1 SQVTM, CDR2 ANQGSEA. V was pared by 5 bases and J by 5 bases, with 16 bases between. CDR3 protein: CSVPGPRGDQPQHF. In DNA, the CDR3 is TGCAGCGTTCCGGGGCCCCGGGGGGATCAGCCCCAGCATTTT.

V usage is TRBV4-1 and J usage is TRBJ2-6; unclear D gene. CDR1 is MGHRA, CDR2 YSYEKL, per germline. V lost 0 bases and J 4 bases, leaving 10 bases between the germline ends. This CDR3 is 16 amino acids long. The CDR3 bases are TGCGCCAGCAGCCAAGATGCGGCCCCCGGGGCCAACGTCCTGACTTTC. The encoded protein is CASSQDAAPGANVLTF.

The J gene is TRBJ1-2, the V gene TRBV7-9, with D tentatively TRBD1 (6 bases). The germline V gene encodes CDR1 SEHNR and CDR2 FQNEAQ (reference sequence). The CDR3 consists of 13 residues. Trimming left V 5 bases short and J 10 bases short, with 17 bases between. The CDR3 loop reads CASSPGHKVHYTF. DNA for the CDR3: TGTGCCAGCAGCCCGGGACACAAAGTTCACTACACCTTC.

The genes are TRBV11-3 and TRBJ2-1; D gene uncertain. Germline V CDR1 and CDR2: SGHNT, YENEEA. The CDR3 is 15 residues long. V shed 0 bases and J shed 1 base, with 7 bases lying between them. CDR3 nucleotides: TGTGCCAGCAGCTTAGATCGACAATCCTACAATGAGCAGTTCTTC. This encodes CASSLDRQSYNEQFF.

The chain recombines TRBV30 with TRBJ2-2, with D maybe TRBD1 (5 bases). The V gene lost 4 bases and the J gene lost 6 bases, with 18 bases spanning the gap. Germline lookup yields CDR1 GTSNPN and CDR2 SVGIG (reference sequence). There are 15 residues in the CDR3. The CDR3 nucleotides are TGTGCCTGGATTAGGGGTGGGCGAACGTCCGGGGAGCTGTTTTTT. This gives the protein CAWIRGGRTSGELFF.

This clone was recorded once. The genes are TRBV2 and TRBJ2-1; 9 bases align to TRBD2. The CDR3 runs 15 residues. The V gene end was trimmed by 2 bases and the J gene end by 3 bases; junction bases not matched to a gene: 2. CDR1 and CDR2 from the germline V gene are SNHLY and FYNNEI. CDR3 amino acids: CASSESGGIYNEQFF. In DNA, the CDR3 is TGTGCCAGCAGTGAAAGCGGGGGGATCTACAATGAGCAGTTCTTC.

The chain joins TRBV12-5 to TRBJ2-7; D perhaps matches TRBD2 (5 bases). Trimming removed 5 bases at V and 7 bases at J, with 15 bases between. The CDR3 contains 13 residues. Germline CDR1 is LGHNT and CDR2 is FRNRAP. The CDR3, as DNA: TGTGCTAGTGGTCTCCTCGGCCGAGGGGAGCAGTACTTC. It specifies CASGLLGRGEQYF.

With regard to this clone: One end of the junction fails to match germline, which may point to a read error. This chain links TRBV4-3 with TRBJ2-3; TRBD1 matches at 8 bases. Germline CDR1 and CDR2: LGHNA and YSLEER. The CDR3 is made up of 16 amino acids. The CDR3 nucleotides read TGCGCCAGCAGCCCCTATTCCGGGACAGGCACCGATACGCAGTATTTT. This encodes CASSPYSGTGTDTQYF.

This clone showed up just a few times. The chain has TRBV19 and TRBJ1-6, with 9 bases identical to TRBD1. The CDR3 has 15 residues. With 7 bases clipped from V and 7 bases from J, the junction kept 8 bases outside the gene matches. The germline V gene has CDR1 LNHDA and CDR2 SQIVND (reference sequence). The CDR3 bases are TGTGCCAGTAAAACCCTGGACAGGGGAAATTCACCCCTCCACTTT. The encoded protein is CASKTLDRGNSPLHF.

The genes are TRBV6-5 and TRBJ2-1, with D unclear. The CDR3 totals 13 residues. V was shortened by 5 bases and J by 4 bases, with 9 bases between the two germline ends. Per the germline V gene, CDR1 is MNHEY and CDR2 is SVGAGI. CDR3 DNA sequence: TGTGCCAGCAGTACAGAGTTTTACAATGAGCAGTTCTTC. Its protein is CASSTEFYNEQFF.

This clone was observed a single time. The chain recombines TRBV7-9 with TRBJ1-1; 8 nucleotides align to TRBD1. Unmatched junction bases numbered 13, after V lost 4 bases and J lost 6 bases. This CDR3 is 16 amino acids long. CDR1 and CDR2 (germline): SEHNR, FQNEAQ (reference sequence). The DNA of the CDR3 is TGTGCCAGCAGCTCTTCCTGGACAGGGCGAGACGCTGAAGCTTTCTTT. Its translation is CASSSSWTGRDAEAFF. The variable domain in full, with the rest retrieved from reference TRBV7-9 and TRBJ1-1, is DTGVSQNPRHKITKRGQNVTFRCDPISEHNRLYWYRQTLGQGPEFLTYFQNEAQLEKSRLLSDRFSAERPKGSFSTLEIQRTEQGDSAMYLCASSSSWTGRDAEAFFGQGTRLTVV.

This chain uses TRBV7-2 with TRBJ1-1; 7 bases align to TRBD1. The CDR3 contains 15 residues. V was pared by 3 bases and J by 0 bases, with 4 bases of the junction left unmatched. Germline V gene sequence: CDR1 SGHTA, CDR2 FQGNSA. The CDR3 DNA is TGTGCCAGCAGCTTTGGCAGGGGGATGAACACTGAAGCTTTCTTT. Translation: CASSFGRGMNTEAFF.

V usage is TRBV7-8 and J usage is TRBJ1-1; TRBD1 might be the D (6 bases). CDR3 length: 14 residues. The germline gives CDR1 SGHVS, CDR2 FQNEAQ. Trimming took 6 bases from V and 1 from J, leaving 12 bases between them. This CDR3 is CASSYREGNTEAFF. The CDR3 DNA reads TGTGCCAGCAGTTACAGGGAAGGGAACACTGAAGCTTTCTTT.

The CDR3 DNA sequence: TGCGCCAGCAGTGAGTCCGACGCGGGAGGGCCAGAAGAGACCCAGTACTTC. This translates into CASSESDAGGPEETQYF. The V and J genes are TRBV10-1 and TRBJ2-5; 9 bases are shared with TRBD2. The V and J ends lost 0 bases and 3 bases, in that order; junction bases with no gene match: 8. In germline, CDR1 is WNHNN, CDR2 SYGVQD (reference sequence). The CDR3 has 17 amino acids.

This chain links TRBV9 with TRBJ2-7, with D possibly being TRBD1 (6 bases). The CDR3 has 15 amino acids. V lost 3 bases and J 3 bases, leaving 16 bases between the germline ends. CDR1 is SGDLS, CDR2 YYNGEE, per germline. The CDR3 region is CASSAGDGGLYEQYF. DNA for the CDR3: TGTGCCAGCAGCGCTGGGGATGGGGGCCTCTACGAGCAGTACTTC.

This chain joins TRBV11-3 and TRBJ2-5, with 11 bases that match TRBD2. Trimming removed 3 bases from V and 0 bases from J; junction bases left unmatched: 9. CDR1 and CDR2 from the germline V gene are SGHNT and YENEEA. This CDR3 contains 18 residues. CDR3 in amino acids: CASSFSFGGLADQETQYF. The CDR3 coding sequence is TGTGCCAGCAGCTTCTCGTTTGGGGGACTAGCGGACCAAGAGACCCAGTACTTC. The full variable domain, its missing parts supplied by reference TRBV11-3 and TRBJ2-5, is EAGVVQSPRYKIIEKKQPVAFWCNPISGHNTLYWYLQNLGQGPELLIRYENEEAVDDSQLPKDRFSAERLKGVDSTLKIQPAELGDSAVYLCASSFSFGGLADQETQYFGPGTRLLVL.

The chain recombines TRBV12-3 or TRBV12-4 with TRBJ1-1; no firm D call. Trimming cost V 3 bases and J 9 bases, with 14 bases left between them. The length of the CDR3 is 13 residues. The CDR3: CASSFKLGQKAFF. For the CDR3, the DNA is TGTGCCAGCAGTTTCAAGTTGGGCCAGAAAGCTTTCTTT.

The chain has TRBV4-3 and TRBJ2-7; 11 bases are a match to TRBD1. Germline CDR1 LGHNA, CDR2 YSLEER. There are 15 residues in the CDR3. V was pared by 3 bases and J by 3 bases, with 4 bases of the junction left unmatched. The CDR3 loop reads CASSQGTGGYYEQYF. CDR3 nucleotides: TGCGCCAGCAGCCAGGGGACAGGGGGTTACTACGAGCAGTACTTC.

At least ten counts were recorded for this clone. The V call is TRBV27, the J call TRBJ1-5, with D unclear. Trimming took 4 bases from V and 3 from J, leaving 16 bases between them. In germline, CDR1 is MNHEY, CDR2 SMNVEV (reference sequence). The CDR3 sequence is 16 residues long. Here the CDR3 DNA reads TGTGCCAGCAGTTCCCTCGGGAAGGCTCTCAATCAGCCCCAGCATTTT. This translates into CASSSLGKALNQPQHF.

This clone was seen a single time. This chain uses TRBV30 with TRBJ1-1; D remains ambiguous. Trimming removed 3 bases from V and 3 bases from J, with 11 bases in between. Looked up from germline, CDR1 is GTSNPN and CDR2 is SVGIG (reference sequence). The CDR3 spans 13 residues. In DNA form, the CDR3 reads TGTGCCTGGAGGCGGCAACTAGACACTGAAGCTTTCTTT. Amino acids: CAWRRQLDTEAFF.

This clone was seen a few times. This chain uses TRBV5-6 with TRBJ1-2; TRBD1 matches 9 bases. This CDR3 comprises 14 residues. Germline CDR1 is SGHDT and CDR2 is YYEEEE. J was trimmed by 3 bases and V by 3 bases; bases with no gene match: 3. CDR3 DNA sequence: TGTGCCAGCAGCTGGACAGGGGAGGACTATGGCTACACCTTC. It yields the protein CASSWTGEDYGYTF. The variable domain in full, completed from reference TRBV5-6 and TRBJ1-2, reads DAGVTQSPTHLIKTRGQQVTLRCSPKSGHDTVSWYQQALGQGPQFIFQYYEEEERQRGNFPDRFSGHQFPNYSSELNVNALLLGDSALYLCASSWTGEDYGYTFGSGTRLTVV.

Sample share makes this clone large. The chain links TRBV21-1 to TRBJ2-7; the table's D call, TRBD1, was not checked against the DNA. TRBV21-1 represents a pseudogene. The length of the CDR3 is 17 residues. The CDR3 DNA sequence: TGTGCCAGCAGCAACCGCCAGGGGGGACACAACTCACGACGGCAGTACGTC. Protein sequence: CASSNRQGGHNSRRQYV.

The chain joins TRBV6-6 to TRBJ1-1; D is ambiguous. Germline values: CDR1 MNHNY, CDR2 SVGAGI (reference sequence). CDR3 length equals 14 residues. With 0 bases removed from V and 1 base from J, the gap between germline ends came to 6 bases. CDR3 DNA sequence: TGTGCCAGCAGTTACTCAGCCAAGAACACTGAAGCTTTCTTT. This codes for CASSYSAKNTEAFF.

The chain carries TRBV4-3 and TRBJ2-4, with 8 bases aligning to TRBD2. Trimming took 0 bases from V and 8 from J; bases not matched to a gene: 6. This CDR3 has 15 amino acids. The germline gives CDR1 LGHNA, CDR2 YSLEER. CDR3 residues: CASSQEAAGGDIQYF. The CDR3, as DNA: TGCGCCAGCAGCCAAGAGGCCGCCGGGGGGGACATTCAGTACTTC.